This T cell receptor (beta chain) derives from a study of response to subunit inactivated influenza vaccine. Findings of the study overall: The authors offered the suggestion that each seasonal influenza vaccination recruits few new T cells.

This clonotype was recorded a few times. Its matching antigen is unknown. This CDR3 contains 13 residues. The ends lost 1 base at V and 6 bases at J; junction bases unmatched: 2. Per the germline V gene, CDR1 is SGHRS and CDR2 is YFSETQ. Via MiXCR, TCRdb re-called the RT-PCR reads, giving one row per CDR3 protein. The profile shows a few hundred thousand distinct CDR3 sequences, 9.5% to 12% of them singletons. The chain uses TRBV5-1 and TRBJ2-7; 9 bases are shared with TRBD2. The receptor was isolated from a man in his fifties or sixties who received an inactivated influenza vaccine. This specimen consisted of PBMCs from blood, obtained 35 to 45 days after vaccination. The chain's CDR3 is CASSLLAGREQYF. In DNA form, the CDR3 reads TGCGCCAGCAGCTTGCTAGCGGGACGCGAGCAGTACTTC.